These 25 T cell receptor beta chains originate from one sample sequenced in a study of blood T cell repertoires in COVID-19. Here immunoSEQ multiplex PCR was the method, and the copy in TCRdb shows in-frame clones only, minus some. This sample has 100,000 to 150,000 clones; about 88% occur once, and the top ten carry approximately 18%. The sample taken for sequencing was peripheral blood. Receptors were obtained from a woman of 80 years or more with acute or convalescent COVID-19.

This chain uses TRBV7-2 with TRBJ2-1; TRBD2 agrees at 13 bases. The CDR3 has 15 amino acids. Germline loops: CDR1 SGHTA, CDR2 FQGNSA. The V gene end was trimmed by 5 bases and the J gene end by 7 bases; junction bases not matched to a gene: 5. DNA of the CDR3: TGTGCCAGCAGCCCCTGGACTAGCGGGGGTAATGAGCAGTTCTTC. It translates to CASSPWTSGGNEQFF.

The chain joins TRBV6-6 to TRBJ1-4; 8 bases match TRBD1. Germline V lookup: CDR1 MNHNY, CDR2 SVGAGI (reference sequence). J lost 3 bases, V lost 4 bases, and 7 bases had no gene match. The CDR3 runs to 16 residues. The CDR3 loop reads CASSSPDRGANEKLFF. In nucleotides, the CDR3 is TGTGCCAGCAGTTCCCCCGACAGGGGAGCTAATGAAAAACTGTTTTTT.

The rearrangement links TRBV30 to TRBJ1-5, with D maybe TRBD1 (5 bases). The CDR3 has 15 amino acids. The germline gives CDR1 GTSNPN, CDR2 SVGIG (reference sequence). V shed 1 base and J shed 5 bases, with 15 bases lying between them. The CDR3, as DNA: TGTGCCTGGAGTGATACAGGACACTTAGATCAGCCCCAGCATTTT. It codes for CAWSDTGHLDQPQHF.

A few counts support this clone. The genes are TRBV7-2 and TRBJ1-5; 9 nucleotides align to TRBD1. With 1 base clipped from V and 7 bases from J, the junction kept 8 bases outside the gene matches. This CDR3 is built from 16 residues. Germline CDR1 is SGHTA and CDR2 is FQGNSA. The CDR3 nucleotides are TGTGCCAGCAGCTTAGGTACAGGGGGCGCACGGCAGCCCCAGCATTTT. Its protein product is CASSLGTGGARQPQHF.

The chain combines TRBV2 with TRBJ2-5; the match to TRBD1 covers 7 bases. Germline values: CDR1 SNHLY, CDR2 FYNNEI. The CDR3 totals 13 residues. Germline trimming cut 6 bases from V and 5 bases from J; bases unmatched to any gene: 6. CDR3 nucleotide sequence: TGTGCCAGCAGGTTTGACAGGGTGGAGACCCAGTACTTC. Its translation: CASRFDRVETQYF.

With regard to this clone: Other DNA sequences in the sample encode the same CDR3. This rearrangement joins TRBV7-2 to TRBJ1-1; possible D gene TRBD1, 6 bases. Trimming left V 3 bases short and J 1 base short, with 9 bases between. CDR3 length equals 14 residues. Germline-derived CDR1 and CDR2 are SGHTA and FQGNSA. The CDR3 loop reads CASSLTGRNTEAFF. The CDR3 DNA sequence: TGTGCCAGCAGCTTGACAGGTCGGAACACTGAAGCTTTCTTT. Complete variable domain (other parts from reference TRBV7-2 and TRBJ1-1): GAGVSQSPSNKVTEKGKDVELRCDPISGHTALYWYRQSLGQGLEFLIYFQGNSAPDKSGLPSDRFSAERTGGSVSTLTIQRTQQEDSAVYLCASSLTGRNTEAFFGQGTRLTVV.

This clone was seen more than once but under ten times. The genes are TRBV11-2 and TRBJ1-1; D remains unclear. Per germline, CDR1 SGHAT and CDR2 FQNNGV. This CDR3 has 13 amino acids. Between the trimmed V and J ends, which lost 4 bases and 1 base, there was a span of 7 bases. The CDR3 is CASSYQSNTEAFF. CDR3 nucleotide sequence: TGTGCCAGCAGCTATCAGTCGAACACTGAAGCTTTCTTT.

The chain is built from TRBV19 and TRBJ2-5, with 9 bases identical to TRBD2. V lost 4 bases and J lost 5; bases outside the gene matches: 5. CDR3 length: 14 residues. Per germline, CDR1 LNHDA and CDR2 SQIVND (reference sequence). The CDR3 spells CASSSGGAWETQYF. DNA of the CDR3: TGTGCCAGTAGTAGCGGGGGGGCCTGGGAGACCCAGTACTTC.

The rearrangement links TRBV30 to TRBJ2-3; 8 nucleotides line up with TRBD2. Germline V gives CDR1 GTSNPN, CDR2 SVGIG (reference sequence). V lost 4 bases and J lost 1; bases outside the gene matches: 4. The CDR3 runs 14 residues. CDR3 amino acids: CAWTAGAGTDTQYF. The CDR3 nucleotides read TGTGCCTGGACAGCGGGAGCGGGCACAGATACGCAGTATTTT.

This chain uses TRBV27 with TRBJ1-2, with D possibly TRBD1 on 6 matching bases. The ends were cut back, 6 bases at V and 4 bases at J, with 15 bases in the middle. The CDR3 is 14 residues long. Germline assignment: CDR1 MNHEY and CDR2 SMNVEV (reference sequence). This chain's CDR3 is CASSRAGVSYGYTF. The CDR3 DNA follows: TGTGCCAGCAGCCGGGCAGGGGTGAGCTATGGCTACACCTTC.

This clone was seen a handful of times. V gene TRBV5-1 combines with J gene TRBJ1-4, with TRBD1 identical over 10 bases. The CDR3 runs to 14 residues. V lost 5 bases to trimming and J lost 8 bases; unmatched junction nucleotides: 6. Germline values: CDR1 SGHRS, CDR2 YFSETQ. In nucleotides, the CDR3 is TGCGCCAGCAGAAGACAGGGGGCGCGCGAAAAACTGTTTTTT. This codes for CASRRQGAREKLFF.

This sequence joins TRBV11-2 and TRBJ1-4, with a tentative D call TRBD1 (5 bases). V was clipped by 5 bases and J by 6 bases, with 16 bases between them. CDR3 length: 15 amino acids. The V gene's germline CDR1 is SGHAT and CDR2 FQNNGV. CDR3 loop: CASSPVGGGYEKLFF. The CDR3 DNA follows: TGTGCCAGCAGCCCCGTTGGGGGGGGATATGAAAAACTGTTTTTT.

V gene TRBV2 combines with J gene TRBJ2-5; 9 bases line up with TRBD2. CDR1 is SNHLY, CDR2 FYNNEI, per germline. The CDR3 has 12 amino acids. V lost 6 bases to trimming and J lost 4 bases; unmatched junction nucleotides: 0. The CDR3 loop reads CASRAGGETQYF. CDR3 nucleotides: TGTGCCAGCAGAGCGGGAGGAGAGACCCAGTACTTC.

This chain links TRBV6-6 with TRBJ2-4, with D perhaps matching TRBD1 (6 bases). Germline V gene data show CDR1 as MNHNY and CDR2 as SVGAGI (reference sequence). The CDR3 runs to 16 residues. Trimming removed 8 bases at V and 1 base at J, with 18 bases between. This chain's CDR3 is CASGSTGFGAKNIQYF. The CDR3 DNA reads TGTGCCAGCGGATCAACAGGGTTCGGGGCCAAAAACATTCAGTACTTC.

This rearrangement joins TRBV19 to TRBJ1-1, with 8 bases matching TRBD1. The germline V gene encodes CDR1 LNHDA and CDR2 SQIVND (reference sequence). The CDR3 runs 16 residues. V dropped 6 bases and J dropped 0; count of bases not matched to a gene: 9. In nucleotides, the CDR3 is TGTGCCAGTAGGTCGCCGGGACAGGCCATGAACACTGAAGCTTTCTTT. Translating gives CASRSPGQAMNTEAFF.

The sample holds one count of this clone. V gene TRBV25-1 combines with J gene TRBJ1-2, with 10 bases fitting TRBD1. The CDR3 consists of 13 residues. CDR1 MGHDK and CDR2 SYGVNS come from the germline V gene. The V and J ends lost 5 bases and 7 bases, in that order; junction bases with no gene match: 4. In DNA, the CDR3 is TGTGCCAGCAGTTGGGACAGGGGCTCTGGCTACACCTTC. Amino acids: CASSWDRGSGYTF.

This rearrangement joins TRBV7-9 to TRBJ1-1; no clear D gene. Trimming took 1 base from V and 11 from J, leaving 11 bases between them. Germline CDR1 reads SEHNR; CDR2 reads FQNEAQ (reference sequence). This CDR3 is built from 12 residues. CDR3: CASSLEEVGAFF. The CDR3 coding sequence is TGTGCCAGCAGCTTAGAGGAGGTGGGTGCTTTCTTT. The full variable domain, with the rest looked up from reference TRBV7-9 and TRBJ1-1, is DTGVSQNPRHKITKRGQNVTFRCDPISEHNRLYWYRQTLGQGPEFLTYFQNEAQLEKSRLLSDRFSAERPKGSFSTLEIQRTEQGDSAMYLCASSLEEVGAFFGQGTRLTVV.

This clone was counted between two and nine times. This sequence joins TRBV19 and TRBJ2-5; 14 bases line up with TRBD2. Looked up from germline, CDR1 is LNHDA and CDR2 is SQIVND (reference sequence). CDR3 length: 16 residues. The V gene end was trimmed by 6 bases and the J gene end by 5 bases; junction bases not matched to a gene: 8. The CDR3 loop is CASSPGLAGVLETQYF. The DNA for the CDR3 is TGTGCCAGTAGCCCGGGACTAGCGGGAGTATTGGAGACCCAGTACTTC.

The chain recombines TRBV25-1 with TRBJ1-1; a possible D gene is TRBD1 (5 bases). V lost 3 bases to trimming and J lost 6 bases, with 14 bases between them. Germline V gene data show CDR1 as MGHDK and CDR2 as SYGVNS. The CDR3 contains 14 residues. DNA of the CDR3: TGTGCCAGCAGTGACTGGGGGGTAGACGCTGAAGCTTTCTTT. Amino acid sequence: CASSDWGVDAEAFF.

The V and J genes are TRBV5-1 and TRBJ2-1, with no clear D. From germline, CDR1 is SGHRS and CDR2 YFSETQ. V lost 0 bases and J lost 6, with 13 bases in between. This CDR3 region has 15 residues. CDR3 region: CASSLANQRRNEQFF. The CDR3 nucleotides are TGCGCCAGCAGCTTGGCCAACCAGCGCCGCAATGAGCAGTTCTTC. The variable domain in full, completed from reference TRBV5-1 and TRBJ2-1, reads KAGVTQTPRYLIKTRGQQVTLSCSPISGHRSVSWYQQTPGQGLQFLFEYFSETQRNKGNFPGRFSGRQFSNSRSEMNVSTLELGDSALYLCASSLANQRRNEQFFGPGTRLTVL.

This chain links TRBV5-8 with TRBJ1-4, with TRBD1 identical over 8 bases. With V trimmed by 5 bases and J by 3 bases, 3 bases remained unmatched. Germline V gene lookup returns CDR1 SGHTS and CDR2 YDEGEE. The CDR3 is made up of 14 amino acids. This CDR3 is CASRETGANEKLFF. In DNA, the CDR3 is TGTGCCAGCAGGGAGACAGGGGCTAATGAAAAACTGTTTTTT. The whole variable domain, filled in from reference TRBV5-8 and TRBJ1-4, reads EAGVTQSPTHLIKTRGQQATLRCSPISGHTSVYWYQQALGLGLQFLLWYDEGEERNRGNFPPRFSGRQFPNYSSELNVNALELEDSALYLCASRETGANEKLFFGSGTQLSVL.

The CDR3 reads CASSPRQGYSGNTIYF. The DNA for the CDR3 is TGTGCCAGCAGTCCCAGACAGGGGTACTCTGGAAACACCATATATTTT. This chain uses TRBV11-2 with TRBJ1-3; 8 nucleotides agree with TRBD1. The CDR3 loop spans 16 amino acids. The V gene's germline CDR1 is SGHAT and CDR2 FQNNGV. Trimming cost V 6 bases and J 0 bases; bases outside gene matches: 7. Drawing the rest from reference TRBV11-2 and TRBJ1-3, the complete variable domain is EAGVAQSPRYKIIEKRQSVAFWCNPISGHATLYWYQQILGQGPKLLIQFQNNGVVDDSQLPKDRFSAERLKGVDSTLKIQPAKLEDSAVYLCASSPRQGYSGNTIYFGEGSWLTVV.

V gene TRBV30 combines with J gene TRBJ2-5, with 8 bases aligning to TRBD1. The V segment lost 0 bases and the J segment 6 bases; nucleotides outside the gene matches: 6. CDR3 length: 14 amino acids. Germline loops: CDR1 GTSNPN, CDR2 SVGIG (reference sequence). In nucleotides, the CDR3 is TGTGCCTGGAGTGTAGCAGGGGGCCTTAAGACCCAGTACTTC. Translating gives CAWSVAGGLKTQYF.

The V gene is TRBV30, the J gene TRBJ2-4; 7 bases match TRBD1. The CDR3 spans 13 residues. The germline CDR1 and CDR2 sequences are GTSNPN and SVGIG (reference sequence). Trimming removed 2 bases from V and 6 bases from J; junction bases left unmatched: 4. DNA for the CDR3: TGTGCCTGGAGTCCAAGGACAGGAAACATTCAGTACTTC. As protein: CAWSPRTGNIQYF.

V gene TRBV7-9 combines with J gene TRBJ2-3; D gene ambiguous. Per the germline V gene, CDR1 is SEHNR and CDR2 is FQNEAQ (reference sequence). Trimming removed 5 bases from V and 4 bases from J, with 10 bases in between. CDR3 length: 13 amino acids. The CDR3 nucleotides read TGTGCCAGCAGCCCTCCTACCGCAGATACGCAGTATTTT. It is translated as CASSPPTADTQYF.